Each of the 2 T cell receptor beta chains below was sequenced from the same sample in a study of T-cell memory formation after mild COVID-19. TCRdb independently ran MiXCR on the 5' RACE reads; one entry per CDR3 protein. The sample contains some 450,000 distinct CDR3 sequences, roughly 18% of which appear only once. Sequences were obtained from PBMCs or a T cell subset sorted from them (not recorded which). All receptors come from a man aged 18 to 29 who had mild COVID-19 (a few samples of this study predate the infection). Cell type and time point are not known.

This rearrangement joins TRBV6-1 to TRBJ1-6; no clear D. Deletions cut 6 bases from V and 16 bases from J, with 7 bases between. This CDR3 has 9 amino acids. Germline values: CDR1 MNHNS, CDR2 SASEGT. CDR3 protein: CASSFPLHF. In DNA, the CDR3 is TGTGCCAGCAGCTTTCCACTCCACTTT.

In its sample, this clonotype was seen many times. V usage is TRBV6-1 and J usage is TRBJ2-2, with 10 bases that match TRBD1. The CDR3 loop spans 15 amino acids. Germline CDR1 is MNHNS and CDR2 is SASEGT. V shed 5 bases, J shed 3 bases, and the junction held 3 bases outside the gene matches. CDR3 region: CASSRTGGDTGELFF. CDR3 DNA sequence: TGTGCCAGCAGTCGGACAGGGGGGGACACCGGGGAGCTGTTTTTT.